Listed here are 20 T cell receptor beta chains from one sample, sequenced in a study of control samples from healthy donors and cancer patients (TCRdb year 2020). Libraries were made using the immunoSEQ multiplex PCR assay. Entries here come from immuneACCESS through TCRdb and include only in-frame sequences with V and J called. Some clones fail to appear in such tables; in the studies checked, an unresolved V gene covers under half of the shortfall, and the cause of the remainder is unknown. This sample gives 99,000 or so clones in total; roughly four fifths of them show up just once. 2% to 2.5% of the sample is taken by the ten largest. The sequencing sample was made of blood. These receptors were taken from a man aged 60-69 years in good health.

The rearrangement uses TRBV28 and TRBJ2-2; TRBD1 aligns across 7 bases. The CDR3 is 18 amino acids. J was trimmed by 0 bases and V by 1 base; bases with no gene match: 8. CDR1 MDHEN and CDR2 SYDVKM come from the germline V gene. CDR3 in DNA: TGTGCCAGCAGTTTATTGTCCCACGACAGGGCGAACACCGGGGAGCTGTTTTTT. This encodes CASSLLSHDRANTGELFF.

The V and J genes are TRBV19 and TRBJ2-5; unclear D gene. This CDR3 region has 13 residues. CDR1 LNHDA and CDR2 SQIVND come from the germline V gene (reference sequence). V dropped 6 bases and J dropped 5 bases, with 13 bases sitting between them. In nucleotides, the CDR3 is TGTGCCAGTAGCCCCCGGAGATGGGAGACCCAGTACTTC. It is translated as CASSPRRWETQYF.

The rearrangement uses TRBV11-2 and TRBJ2-7; a weak D match, TRBD2 (6 bases). Germline V CDR1 and CDR2: SGHAT, FQNNGV. V was shortened by 1 base and J by 5 bases, with 12 bases between the two germline ends. The CDR3 totals 14 residues. The CDR3 nucleotides read TGTGCCAGCAGCTTAGTAGGGACTCGGAACGAGCAGTACTTC. Protein product: CASSLVGTRNEQYF.

The CDR3 nucleotides are TGTGCCAGTAATCATAGGGGCCGTTCTGGGGCCAACGTCCTGACTTTC. Its protein product is CASNHRGRSGANVLTF. The chain has TRBV19 and TRBJ2-6; tentative D call: TRBD1 (5 bases). V was clipped by 7 bases and J by 1 base, with 14 bases between them. The CDR3 is 16 amino acids. Germline V gene data show CDR1 as LNHDA and CDR2 as SQIVND (reference sequence). The full variable domain, with the rest looked up from reference TRBV19 and TRBJ2-6, is DGGITQSPKYLFRKEGQNVTLSCEQNLNHDAMYWYRQDPGQGLRLIYYSQIVNDFQKGDIAEGYSVSREKKESFPLTVTSAQKNPTAFYLCASNHRGRSGANVLTFGAGSRLTVL.

The V call is TRBV27, the J call TRBJ1-5; a weak D match, TRBD1 (5 bases). Trimming left V 1 base short and J 0 bases short, with 7 bases between. Per the germline V gene, CDR1 is MNHEY and CDR2 is SMNVEV (reference sequence). The CDR3 has 15 amino acids. CDR3 in DNA: TGTGCCAGCAGTTTATTAGGGGATAGCAATCAGCCCCAGCATTTT. Its protein product is CASSLLGDSNQPQHF.

This clone has only a few counts. V is TRBV6-5 and J is TRBJ2-7; possible D gene TRBD2, 5 bases. This CDR3 comprises 13 residues. In germline, CDR1 is MNHEY, CDR2 SVGAGI. The ends were cut back, 2 bases at V and 1 base at J, with 6 bases in the middle. The CDR3 region has the DNA TGTGCCAGCAGTTACCGGGGTTCCTACGAGCAGTACTTC. Translation gives CASSYRGSYEQYF.

The chain is built from TRBV24-1 and TRBJ1-1; TRBD1 might be the D (6 bases). This CDR3 is built from 14 residues. V was trimmed by 6 bases and J by 0 bases, leaving 10 bases between them. Germline-derived CDR1 and CDR2 are KGHDR and SFDVKD. DNA for the CDR3: TGTGCCACCAGTCAGGGGCCCATGAACACTGAAGCTTTCTTT. It specifies CATSQGPMNTEAFF.

This chain connects TRBV27 to TRBJ2-2, with D uncertain. Germline assignment: CDR1 MNHEY and CDR2 SMNVEV (reference sequence). The CDR3 extends over 14 amino acids. Trimming took off 10 bases at V and 1 base at J, with 13 bases between the two ends. CDR3 region: CATTSSWNTGELFF. In nucleotides, the CDR3 is TGTGCCACAACAAGTTCTTGGAACACCGGGGAGCTGTTTTTT.

J is TRBJ2-7 and V is TRBV9; possibly TRBD2 for D (6 bases). CDR3 length: 15 residues. Germline lookup yields CDR1 SGDLS and CDR2 YYNGEE. The V end lost 4 bases, the J end lost 3 bases, and 17 bases lay between the germline ends. The chain's CDR3 is CASSPVGTQGYEQYF. In DNA form, the CDR3 reads TGTGCCAGCAGCCCTGTCGGGACTCAGGGCTACGAGCAGTACTTC.

The J gene is TRBJ2-7, the V gene TRBV19; tentatively, D is TRBD1 or TRBD2 (7 bases each). The V end lost 6 bases, the J end lost 3 bases, and 21 bases lay between the germline ends. This CDR3 is 16 amino acids long. Germline V gene lookup returns CDR1 LNHDA and CDR2 SQIVND (reference sequence). The CDR3 sequence: CASSLKGGGGFYEQYF. The CDR3 coding sequence is TGTGCCAGTAGCCTGAAAGGGGGCGGGGGATTCTACGAGCAGTACTTC.

The CDR3, as DNA: TGTGCCAGCAGTTTTAGGGTGAACACTGAAGCTTTCTTT. It is translated as CASSFRVNTEAFF. This chain links TRBV12-3 or TRBV12-4 with TRBJ1-1; D gene uncertain. This CDR3 contains 13 residues. The ends were cut back, 3 bases at V and 0 bases at J, with 5 bases in the middle.

The chain employs TRBV5-8 and TRBJ1-4; D not certain. V was shortened by 4 bases and J by 8 bases, with 15 bases between the two germline ends. Germline assignment: CDR1 SGHTS and CDR2 YDEGEE. The CDR3 contains 14 residues. The CDR3 here is CASSREFVGEKLFF. For the CDR3, the DNA is TGTGCCAGCAGCCGGGAGTTCGTAGGGGAAAAACTGTTTTTT.

The chain joins TRBV24-1 to TRBJ1-2; 7 bases fit TRBD1. CDR1 and CDR2 from the germline V gene are KGHDR and SFDVKD. The CDR3 has 14 amino acids. Trimming cost V 3 bases and J 2 bases; bases outside gene matches: 2. CDR3 coding DNA: TGTGCCACCAGTGATCCGGGACAGAACTATGGCTACACCTTC. Encoded protein: CATSDPGQNYGYTF.

The chain has TRBV28 and TRBJ2-2, with TRBD2 matching 11 bases. Germline lookup yields CDR1 MDHEN and CDR2 SYDVKM. V lost 4 bases to trimming and J lost 6 bases; unmatched junction nucleotides: 4. The CDR3 is 15 amino acids. CDR3 coding DNA: TGTGCCAGCAGTTCTAGCGGGAGGAAGGCCGGGGAGCTGTTTTTT. Its protein is CASSSSGRKAGELFF. Looking up the rest from reference TRBV28 and TRBJ2-2 gives the full variable domain: DVKVTQSSRYLVKRTGEKVFLECVQDMDHENMFWYRQDPGLGLRLIYFSYDVKMKEKGDIPEGYSVSREKKERFSLILESASTNQTSMYLCASSSSGRKAGELFFGEGSRLTVL.

The genes are TRBV24-1 and TRBJ2-1; D remains unclear. V shed 4 bases and J shed 4 bases, with 16 bases lying between them. The germline gives CDR1 KGHDR, CDR2 SFDVKD. The CDR3 is 16 amino acids. This chain's CDR3 is CATSEKNRPSYNEQFF. The CDR3 nucleotides are TGTGCCACCAGTGAAAAGAACCGCCCGAGTTACAATGAGCAGTTCTTC.

The genes are TRBV5-1 and TRBJ1-5; D not certain. Per the germline V gene, CDR1 is SGHRS and CDR2 is YFSETQ. Trimming removed 4 bases from V and 5 bases from J, with 16 bases in between. The CDR3 totals 15 residues. The CDR3 is CASSPGEGGYQPQHF. Here the CDR3 DNA reads TGCGCCAGCAGCCCCGGGGAGGGAGGGTATCAGCCCCAGCATTTT. The full variable domain, rest sourced from reference TRBV5-1 and TRBJ1-5, is KAGVTQTPRYLIKTRGQQVTLSCSPISGHRSVSWYQQTPGQGLQFLFEYFSETQRNKGNFPGRFSGRQFSNSRSEMNVSTLELGDSALYLCASSPGEGGYQPQHFGDGTRLSIL.

V is TRBV10-2 and J is TRBJ1-5; D is perhaps TRBD1 (5 bases). Germline loops: CDR1 WSHSY, CDR2 SAAADI. Trimming stripped 0 bases from V and 6 bases from J, with 9 bases between. This CDR3 has 14 amino acids. The CDR3 DNA follows: TGCGCCAGCAGTGAGTCTCAGGGCCGTCAGCCCCAGCATTTT. Encoded protein: CASSESQGRQPQHF.

This rearrangement joins TRBV27 to TRBJ1-2; 9 positions agree with TRBD1. Per germline, CDR1 MNHEY and CDR2 SMNVEV (reference sequence). V gave up 4 bases and J gave up 12 bases; unmatched junction bases: 18. The CDR3 spans 16 residues. DNA of the CDR3: TGTGCCAGCAGTTCACGAGGCGGGACAGGGTTGTTCTCGAACACCTTC. It translates to CASSSRGGTGLFSNTF.

CDR3 sequence: CASSGGTGLRNSGLVSADTQYF. CDR3 DNA: TGCGCCAGCAGCGGTGGGACAGGCCTCCGAAATAGCGGTCTTGTCTCCGCAGATACGCAGTATTTT. The chain joins TRBV5-1 to TRBJ2-3, with 8 bases aligning to TRBD1. This CDR3 region has 22 residues. V was clipped by 4 bases and J by 4 bases; unmatched bases: 29. Germline CDR1 is SGHRS and CDR2 is YFSETQ. Combining the CDR3 with reference TRBV5-1 and TRBJ2-3 gives the whole variable domain KAGVTQTPRYLIKTRGQQVTLSCSPISGHRSVSWYQQTPGQGLQFLFEYFSETQRNKGNFPGRFSGRQFSNSRSEMNVSTLELGDSALYLCASSGGTGLRNSGLVSADTQYFGPGTRLTVL.

The V and J genes are TRBV6-5 and TRBJ2-1; tentatively, D is TRBD1 (6 bases). The CDR3 spans 15 residues. The ends were cut back, 7 bases at V and 4 bases at J, with 17 bases in the middle. The germline V gene encodes CDR1 MNHEY and CDR2 SVGAGI. CDR3 residues: CASIPGVPSYNEQFF. For the CDR3, the DNA is TGTGCCAGCATCCCAGGGGTGCCCTCATACAATGAGCAGTTCTTC.